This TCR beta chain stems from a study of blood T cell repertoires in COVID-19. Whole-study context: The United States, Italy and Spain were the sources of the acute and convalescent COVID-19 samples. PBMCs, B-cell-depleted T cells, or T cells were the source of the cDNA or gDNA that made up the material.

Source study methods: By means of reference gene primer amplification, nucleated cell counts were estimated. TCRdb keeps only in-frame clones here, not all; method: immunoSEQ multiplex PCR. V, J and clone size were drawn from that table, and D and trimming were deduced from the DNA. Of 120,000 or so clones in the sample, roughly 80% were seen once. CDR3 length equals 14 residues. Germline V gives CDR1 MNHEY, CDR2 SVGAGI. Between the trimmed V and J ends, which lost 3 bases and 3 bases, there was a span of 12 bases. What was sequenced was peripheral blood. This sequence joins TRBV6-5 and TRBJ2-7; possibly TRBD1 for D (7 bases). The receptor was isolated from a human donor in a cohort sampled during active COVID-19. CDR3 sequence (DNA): TGTGCCAGCAGTTATGGGGGGACAGACTACGAGCAGTACTTC. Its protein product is CASSYGGTDYEQYF.